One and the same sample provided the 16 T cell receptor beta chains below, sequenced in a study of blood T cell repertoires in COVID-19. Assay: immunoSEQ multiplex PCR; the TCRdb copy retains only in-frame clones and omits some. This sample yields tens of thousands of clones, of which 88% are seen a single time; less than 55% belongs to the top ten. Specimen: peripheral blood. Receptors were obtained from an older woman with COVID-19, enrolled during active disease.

CDR3 region: CASSQARDRATYEQYF. CDR3 bases: TGTGCCAGCAGCCAAGCCCGGGACAGGGCGACCTACGAGCAGTACTTC. The rearrangement uses TRBV5-4 and TRBJ2-7; 9 bases are a match to TRBD1. The V segment lost 4 bases and the J segment 2 bases; nucleotides outside the gene matches: 10. The CDR3 loop spans 16 amino acids. The V gene's germline CDR1 is SGHNT and CDR2 YYREEE (reference sequence).

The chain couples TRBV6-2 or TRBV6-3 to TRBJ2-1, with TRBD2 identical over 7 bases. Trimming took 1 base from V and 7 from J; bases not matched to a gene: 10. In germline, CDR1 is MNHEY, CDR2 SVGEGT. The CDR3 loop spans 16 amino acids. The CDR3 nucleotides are TGTGCCAGCAGTTACTTAGGAGCGGGGTATGGGAATGAGCAGTTCTTC. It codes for CASSYLGAGYGNEQFF.

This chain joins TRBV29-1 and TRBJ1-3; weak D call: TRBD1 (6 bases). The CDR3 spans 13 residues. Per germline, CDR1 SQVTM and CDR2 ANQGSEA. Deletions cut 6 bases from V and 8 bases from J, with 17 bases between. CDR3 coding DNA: TGCAGCGTCACCAGGGGCCGTGCCGACACCATATATTTT. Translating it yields CSVTRGRADTIYF. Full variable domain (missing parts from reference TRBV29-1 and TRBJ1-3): SAVISQKPSRDICQRGTSLTIQCQVDSQVTMMFWYRQQPGQSLTLIATANQGSEATYESGFVIDKFPISRPNLTFSTLTVSNMSPEDSSIYLCSVTRGRADTIYFGEGSWLTVV.

The CDR3 DNA reads TGTGCCAGCAGCTTATGGGCTCCACCGAGCTCCTACAATGAGCAGTTCTTC. Translated: CASSLWAPPSSYNEQFF. The genes are TRBV7-2 and TRBJ2-1; D remains ambiguous. V was pared by 2 bases and J by 0 bases, with 14 bases between. The CDR3 contains 17 residues. CDR1 and CDR2 from the germline V gene are SGHTA and FQGNSA.

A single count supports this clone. This CDR3 is CAISESTGLGTGELFF. The CDR3 nucleotides are TGTGCCATCAGTGAGTCGACGGGTTTAGGCACCGGGGAGCTGTTTTTT. The rearrangement joins TRBV10-3 to TRBJ2-2; D is unresolved. This CDR3 spans 16 amino acids. Germline values: CDR1 ENHRY, CDR2 SYGVKD. Trimming left V 0 bases short and J 4 bases short, with 12 bases between.

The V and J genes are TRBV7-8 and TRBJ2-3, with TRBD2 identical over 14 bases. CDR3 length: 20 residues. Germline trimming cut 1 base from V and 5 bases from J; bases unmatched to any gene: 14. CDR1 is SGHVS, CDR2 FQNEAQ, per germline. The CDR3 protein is CASSLEVTGGLAGAGDTQYF. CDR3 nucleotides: TGTGCCAGCAGCTTAGAAGTTACAGGGGGACTAGCGGGGGCGGGAGATACGCAGTATTTT.

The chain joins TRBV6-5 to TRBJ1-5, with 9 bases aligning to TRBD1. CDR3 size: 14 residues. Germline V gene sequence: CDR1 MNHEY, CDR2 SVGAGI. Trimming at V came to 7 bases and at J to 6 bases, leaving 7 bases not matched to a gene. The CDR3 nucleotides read TGTGCCAGCATACCGGGACAGGGTTTTCAGCCCCAGCATTTT. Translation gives CASIPGQGFQPQHF.

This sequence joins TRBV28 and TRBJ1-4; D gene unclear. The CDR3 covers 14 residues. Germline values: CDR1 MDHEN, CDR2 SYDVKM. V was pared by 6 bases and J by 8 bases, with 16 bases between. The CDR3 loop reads CASSPGGPREKLFF. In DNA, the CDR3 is TGTGCCAGCAGCCCCGGAGGGCCGCGGGAAAAACTGTTTTTT. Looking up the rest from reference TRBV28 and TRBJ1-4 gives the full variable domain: DVKVTQSSRYLVKRTGEKVFLECVQDMDHENMFWYRQDPGLGLRLIYFSYDVKMKEKGDIPEGYSVSREKKERFSLILESASTNQTSMYLCASSPGGPREKLFFGSGTQLSVL.

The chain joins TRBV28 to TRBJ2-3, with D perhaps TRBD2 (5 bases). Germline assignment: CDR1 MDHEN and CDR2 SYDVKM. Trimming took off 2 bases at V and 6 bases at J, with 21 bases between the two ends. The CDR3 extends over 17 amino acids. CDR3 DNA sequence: TGTGCCAGCAGTTTAGGGGTCGCTAGCCTTCTGGAGGATACGCAGTATTTT. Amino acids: CASSLGVASLLEDTQYF.

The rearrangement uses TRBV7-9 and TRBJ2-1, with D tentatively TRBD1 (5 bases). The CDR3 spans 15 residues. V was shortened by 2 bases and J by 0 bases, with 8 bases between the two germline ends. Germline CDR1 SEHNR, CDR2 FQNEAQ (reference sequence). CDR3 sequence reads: CASSLRDSSYNEQFF. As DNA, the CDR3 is TGTGCCAGCAGCTTACGAGACAGCTCCTACAATGAGCAGTTCTTC.

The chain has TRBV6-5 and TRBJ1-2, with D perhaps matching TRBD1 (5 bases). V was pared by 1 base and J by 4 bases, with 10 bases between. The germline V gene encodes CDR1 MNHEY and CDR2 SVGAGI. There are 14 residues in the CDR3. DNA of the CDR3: TGTGCCAGCAGTTACTTGCCAGGGATCTATGGCTACACCTTC. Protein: CASSYLPGIYGYTF.

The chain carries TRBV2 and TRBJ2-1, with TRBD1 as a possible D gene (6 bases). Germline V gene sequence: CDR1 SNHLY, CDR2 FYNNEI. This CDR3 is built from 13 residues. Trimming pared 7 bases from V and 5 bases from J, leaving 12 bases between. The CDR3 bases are TGTGCCAGCAAACTCTCAGGGGACAATGAGCAGTTCTTC. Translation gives CASKLSGDNEQFF.

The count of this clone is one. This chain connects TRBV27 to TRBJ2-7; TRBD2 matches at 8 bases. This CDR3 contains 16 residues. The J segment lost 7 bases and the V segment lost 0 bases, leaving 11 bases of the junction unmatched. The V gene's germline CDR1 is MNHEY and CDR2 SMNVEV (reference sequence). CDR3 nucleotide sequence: TGTGCCAGCAGTTTATCCTTGCTAGCGGGTCTCCGTGAGCAGTACTTC. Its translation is CASSLSLLAGLREQYF.

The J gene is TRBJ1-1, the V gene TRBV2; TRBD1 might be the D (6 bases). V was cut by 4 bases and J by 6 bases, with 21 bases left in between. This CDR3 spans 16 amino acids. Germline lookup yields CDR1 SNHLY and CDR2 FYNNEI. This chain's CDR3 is CASSASLGAINPEAFF. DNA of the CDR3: TGTGCCAGCAGTGCCAGTCTGGGGGCGATTAATCCTGAAGCTTTCTTT. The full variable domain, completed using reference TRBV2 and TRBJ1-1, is EPEVTQTPSHQVTQMGQEVILRCVPISNHLYFYWYRQILGQKVEFLVSFYNNEISEKSEIFDDQFSVERPDGSNFTLKIRSTKLEDSAMYFCASSASLGAINPEAFFGQGTRLTVV.

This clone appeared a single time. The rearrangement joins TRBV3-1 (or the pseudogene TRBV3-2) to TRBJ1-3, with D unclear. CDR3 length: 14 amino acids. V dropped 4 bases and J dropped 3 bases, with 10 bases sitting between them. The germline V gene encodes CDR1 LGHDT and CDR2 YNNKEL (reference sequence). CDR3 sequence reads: CASSLPSGGNTIYF. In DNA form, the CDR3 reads TGTGCCAGCAGCCTCCCGTCGGGTGGAAACACCATATATTTT.

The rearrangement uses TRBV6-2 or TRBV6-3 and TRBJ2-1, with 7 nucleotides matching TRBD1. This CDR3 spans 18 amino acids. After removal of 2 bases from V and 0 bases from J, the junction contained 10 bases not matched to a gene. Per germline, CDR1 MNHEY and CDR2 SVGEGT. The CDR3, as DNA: TGTGCCAGCAGTTACACCCGGGGCCGGGACAGCTCCTACAATGAGCAGTTCTTC. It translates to CASSYTRGRDSSYNEQFF.